The sequence of this T cell receptor beta chain was determined in a study of graft-versus-host responses after intestinal transplantation. Study-level information: Each recipient received anti-thymocyte globulin induction, then tacrolimus and steroids for about three years. Study-wide results and caveats: Subjects displaying graft-donor T cell macrochimerism possessed elevated graft-versus-host to host-versus-graft clonal ratios inside allografts.

A word on this clone: What it binds is not known.

Generated by immunoSEQ multiplex PCR, the TCRdb table keeps only in-frame clones and is missing some. The sample lists some 150,000 clones; around 90% were seen once. The origin of this receptor is a human donor who received an intestinal transplant. The starting material was unstimulated CD4+ T cells sorted from spleen or lymph node cells, obtained before intestinal transplant.

CDR3 in DNA: TGTGCCAGTAGTATAGACAAAGGACGGGCGAGCTCTGGAAACACCATATATTTT. It translates to CASSIDKGRASSGNTIYF. The V gene is TRBV19, the J gene TRBJ1-3; no clear D. This CDR3 region has 18 residues. Trimming pared 0 bases from V and 0 bases from J, leaving 15 bases between. The germline gives CDR1 LNHDA, CDR2 SQIVND (reference sequence).